Sequencing of this T cell receptor (beta chain) was carried out in a study of tumor-infiltrating lymphocytes in localized non-small cell lung cancer. Study information: Resected tumor was paired with non-adjacent uninvolved lung from the same patient. Overall study results and limits: Tumors had more T cell infiltration than uninvolved lung, per TCRbeta sequencing and CD3 counts. Available tissue quantity limited TCR sequencing to a patient subset. Immunotypes IM1 and IM2 had similar TCR-derived T-cell fractions.

Some clones are missing from TCRdb's copy, which holds only in-frame ones; the method was immunoSEQ multiplex PCR. Here the sample spans some 13,000 clones, 60% to 80% being singletons. Germline CDR1 SGHAT, CDR2 FQNNGV. The CDR3 runs 14 residues. After removal of 10 bases from V and 7 bases from J, the junction contained 5 bases not matched to a gene. A word on this clone: Its antigen is unidentified.

The chain joins TRBV11-2 to TRBJ2-2; 14 nucleotides align to TRBD2. The source is a human donor with non-small cell lung cancer. Sequencing was done on a sample of uninvolved lung tissue not adjacent to the tumor. The DNA of the CDR3 is TGTGCCACACCCGGACTAGCGGGAGGCGGGGAGCTGTTTTTT. Amino acid sequence: CATPGLAGGGELFF.